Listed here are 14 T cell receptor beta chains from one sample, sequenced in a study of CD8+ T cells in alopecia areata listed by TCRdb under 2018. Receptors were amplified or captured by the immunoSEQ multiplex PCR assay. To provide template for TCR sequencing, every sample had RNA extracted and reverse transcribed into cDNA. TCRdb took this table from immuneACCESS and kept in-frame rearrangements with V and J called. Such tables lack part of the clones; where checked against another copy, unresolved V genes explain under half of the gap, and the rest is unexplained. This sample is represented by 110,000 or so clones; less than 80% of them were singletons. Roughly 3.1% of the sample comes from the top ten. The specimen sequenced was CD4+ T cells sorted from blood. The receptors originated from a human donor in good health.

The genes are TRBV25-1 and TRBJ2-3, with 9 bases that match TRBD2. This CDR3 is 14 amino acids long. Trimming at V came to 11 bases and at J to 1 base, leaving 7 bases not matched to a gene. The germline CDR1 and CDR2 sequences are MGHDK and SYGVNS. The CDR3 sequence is CAVASSGGTDTQYF. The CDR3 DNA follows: TGTGCCGTTGCCTCTAGCGGGGGCACAGATACGCAGTATTTT. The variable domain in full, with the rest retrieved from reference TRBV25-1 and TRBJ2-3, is EADIYQTPRYLVIGTGKKITLECSQTMGHDKMYWYQQDPGMELHLIHYSYGVNSTEKGDLSSESTVSRIRTEHFPLTLESARPSHTSQYLCAVASSGGTDTQYFGPGTRLTVL.

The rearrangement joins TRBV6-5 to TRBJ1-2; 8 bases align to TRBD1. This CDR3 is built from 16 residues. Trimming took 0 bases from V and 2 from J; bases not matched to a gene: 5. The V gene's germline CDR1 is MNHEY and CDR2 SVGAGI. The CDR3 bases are TGTGCCAGCAGTTACTCTCCTGGACAGGGAAACTATGGCTACACCTTC. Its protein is CASSYSPGQGNYGYTF.

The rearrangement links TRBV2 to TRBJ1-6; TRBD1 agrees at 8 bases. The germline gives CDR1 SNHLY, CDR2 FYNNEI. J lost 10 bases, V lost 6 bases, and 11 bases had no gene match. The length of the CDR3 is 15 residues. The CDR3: CASRGTGTGFSPLHF. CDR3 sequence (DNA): TGTGCCAGCAGGGGTACCGGGACAGGTTTCTCACCCCTCCACTTT.

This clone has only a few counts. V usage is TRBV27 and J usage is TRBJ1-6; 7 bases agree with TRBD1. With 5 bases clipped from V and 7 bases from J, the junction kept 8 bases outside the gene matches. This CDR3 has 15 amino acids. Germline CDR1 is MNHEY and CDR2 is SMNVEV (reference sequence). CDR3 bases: TGTGCCAGCAGTAACCGGGACAGCTCCAATTCACCCCTCCACTTT. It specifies CASSNRDSSNSPLHF.

The CDR3 protein is CASSYSLERAKNIQYF. The DNA for the CDR3 is TGTGCCAGCAGTTACTCGCTAGAGCGAGCCAAAAACATTCAGTACTTC. The rearrangement links TRBV6-5 to TRBJ2-4, with D hard to call. Trimming removed 0 bases at V and 0 bases at J, with 9 bases between. The germline gives CDR1 MNHEY, CDR2 SVGAGI. The CDR3 runs 16 residues.

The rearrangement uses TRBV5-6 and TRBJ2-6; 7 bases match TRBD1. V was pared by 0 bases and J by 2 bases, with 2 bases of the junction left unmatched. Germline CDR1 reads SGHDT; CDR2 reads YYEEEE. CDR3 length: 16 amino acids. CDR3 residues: CASSLVQGAGANVLTF. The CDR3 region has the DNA TGTGCCAGCAGCTTGGTGCAGGGGGCTGGGGCCAACGTCCTGACTTTC.

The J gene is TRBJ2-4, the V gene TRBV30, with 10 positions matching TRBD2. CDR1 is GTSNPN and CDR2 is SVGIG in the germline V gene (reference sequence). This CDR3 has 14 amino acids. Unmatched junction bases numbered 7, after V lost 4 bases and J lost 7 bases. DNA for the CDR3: TGTGCCTGGAAGAGCGGGGGGGCTATGAACATTCAGTACTTC. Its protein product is CAWKSGGAMNIQYF.

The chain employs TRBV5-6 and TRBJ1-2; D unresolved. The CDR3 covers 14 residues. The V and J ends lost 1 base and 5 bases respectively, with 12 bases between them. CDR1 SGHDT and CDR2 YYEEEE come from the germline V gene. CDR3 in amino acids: CASSLPSGSYGYTF. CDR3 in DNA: TGTGCCAGCAGCTTGCCCTCGGGGAGTTATGGCTACACCTTC. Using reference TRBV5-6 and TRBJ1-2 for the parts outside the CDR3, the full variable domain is DAGVTQSPTHLIKTRGQQVTLRCSPKSGHDTVSWYQQALGQGPQFIFQYYEEEERQRGNFPDRFSGHQFPNYSSELNVNALLLGDSALYLCASSLPSGSYGYTFGSGTRLTVV.

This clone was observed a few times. CDR3 bases: TGCGCCAGCAGTCAACCCCTAAGAAAGCCTAGCAATCAGCCCCAGCATTTT. It encodes CASSQPLRKPSNQPQHF. The chain uses TRBV23-1 and TRBJ1-5; D ambiguous. TRBV23-1 is labeled an ORF, and its function is uncertain. The CDR3 runs 17 residues. V lost 2 bases and J 0 bases, leaving 14 bases between the germline ends.

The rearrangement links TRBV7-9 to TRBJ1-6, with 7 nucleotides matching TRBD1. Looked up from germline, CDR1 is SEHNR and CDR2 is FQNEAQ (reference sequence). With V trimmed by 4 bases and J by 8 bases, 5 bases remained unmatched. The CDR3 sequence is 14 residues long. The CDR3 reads CASSSTGIDSPLHF. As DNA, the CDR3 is TGTGCCAGCAGCTCGACAGGGATTGATTCACCCCTCCACTTT.

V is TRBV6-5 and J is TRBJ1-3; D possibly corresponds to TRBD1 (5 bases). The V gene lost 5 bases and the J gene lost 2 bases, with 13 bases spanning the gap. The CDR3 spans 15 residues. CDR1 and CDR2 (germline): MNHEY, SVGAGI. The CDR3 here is CASSGDSGPGNTIYF. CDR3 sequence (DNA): TGTGCCAGCAGTGGGGACTCCGGGCCTGGAAACACCATATATTTT.

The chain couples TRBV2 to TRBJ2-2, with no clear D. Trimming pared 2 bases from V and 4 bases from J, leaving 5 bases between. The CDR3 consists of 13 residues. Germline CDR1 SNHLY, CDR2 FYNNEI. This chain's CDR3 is CASSETPTGELFF. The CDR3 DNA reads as TGTGCCAGCAGTGAAACACCCACCGGGGAGCTGTTTTTT.

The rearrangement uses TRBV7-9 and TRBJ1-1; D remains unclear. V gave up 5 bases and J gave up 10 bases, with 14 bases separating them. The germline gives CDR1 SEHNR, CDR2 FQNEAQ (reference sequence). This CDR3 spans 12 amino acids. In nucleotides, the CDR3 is TGTGCCAGCAGCCCCGGGGATAGGGCAGCTTTCTTT. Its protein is CASSPGDRAAFF.

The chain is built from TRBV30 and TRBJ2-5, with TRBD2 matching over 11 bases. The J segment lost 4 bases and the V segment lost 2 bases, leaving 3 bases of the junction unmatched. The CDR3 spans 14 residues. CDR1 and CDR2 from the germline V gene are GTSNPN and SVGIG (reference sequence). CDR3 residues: CAWSPLAGGETQYF. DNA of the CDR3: TGTGCCTGGAGTCCTCTAGCGGGGGGAGAGACCCAGTACTTC.